The 31 T cell receptor beta chains listed next were all sequenced from one sample in a study of regulatory T cells in long-lasting Graves disease (dated by TCRdb to the early 2020s). What the time point label conveys for this sample: newly diagnosed GD, antithyroid drugs for less than 3 months. For both TCR sequencing and RNA sequencing, RNA was extracted from PBMCs using TRIzol. Library method: multiplex PCR. The sequencer was an Illumina HiSeq 4000. TCR beta libraries were built with iRepertoire HTBI primers and Arm-PCR amplification of CDR3 regions. TCRdb trimmed public reads at Q25 via fastp, called clones via MiXCR and kept in-frame beta chains. Under each unique CDR3 protein, matching rows form one entry showing the most common genes and DNA. The table for this sample lists roughly 400,000 distinct CDR3 sequences; 15% of them were counted only once. The ten largest clonotypes hold over 7% of the sample.

These data also featured in a second study, about T cells in Graves' hyperthyroidism and ophthalmopathy.

The sample in question was peripheral blood mononuclear cells (PBMCs), obtained at new diagnosis, from a patient treated with antithyroid drugs. The receptors were gathered from a woman in her thirties or forties with Graves disease. Donor details come from another sample of the same person, matched by shared clones.

This clonotype appeared many times. This chain uses TRBV7-2 with TRBJ2-7; perhaps TRBD2 as D (5 bases). CDR3 length equals 12 residues. Germline V lookup: CDR1 SGHTA, CDR2 FQGNSA. Trimming stripped 2 bases from V and 5 bases from J, with 7 bases between. The CDR3 DNA is TGTGCCAGCAGCTTATTCGGGGACGAGCAGTACTTC. Its translation is CASSLFGDEQYF.

This clonotype was counted a single time. This chain joins TRBV28 and TRBJ1-2; no reliable D call. Trimming removed 3 bases from V and 4 bases from J, with 6 bases in between. The CDR3 totals 12 residues. Per germline, CDR1 MDHEN and CDR2 SYDVKM. In DNA form, the CDR3 reads TGTGCCAGCAGTTTCTTGGGCTATGGCTACACCTTC. As protein: CASSFLGYGYTF.

Ten or more counts support this clonotype. The chain joins TRBV6-2 or TRBV6-3 to TRBJ2-3; D uncertain. The V end was cut by 6 bases, the J end by 0 bases, with 16 bases between. This CDR3 contains 16 residues. CDR1 and CDR2 from the germline V gene are MNHEY and SVGEGT. CDR3 residues: CASRTFKASSTDTQYF. Written as DNA, the CDR3 is TGTGCCAGCAGAACCTTTAAAGCCTCTAGCACAGATACGCAGTATTTT.

With regard to this clonotype: This may arise from a read error, as a much more abundant clone is one base away. This sequence joins TRBV28 and TRBJ1-5, with unresolved D. This CDR3 comprises 12 residues. Trimming left V 7 bases short and J 5 bases short, with 9 bases between. Germline V gene lookup returns CDR1 MDHEN and CDR2 SYDVKM. The CDR3 sequence: CASKGSHQPQHF. CDR3 in DNA: TGTGCCAGCAAAGGTTCTCATCAGCCCCAGCATTTT.

There are many counts of this clonotype. This rearrangement joins TRBV12-3 or TRBV12-4 to TRBJ2-1, with D unclear. V lost 5 bases and J lost 15, with 17 bases in between. The CDR3 has 12 amino acids. This CDR3 is CASSDRMLGWFF. The DNA for the CDR3 is TGTGCCAGCAGTGACCGGATGTTAGGTTGGTTCTTC.

This clonotype was seen ten or more times. The chain carries TRBV27 and TRBJ1-1; possible D gene TRBD1, 6 bases. Trimming took off 3 bases at V and 1 base at J, with 12 bases between the two ends. Looked up from germline, CDR1 is MNHEY and CDR2 is SMNVEV (reference sequence). The CDR3 sequence is 15 residues long. The CDR3 region is CASSFSTGRNTEAFF. The CDR3 bases are TGTGCCAGCAGTTTTTCAACAGGGCGGAACACTGAAGCTTTCTTT.

This clonotype came up many times. The chain links TRBV29-1 to TRBJ1-2; D is unclear. There are 13 residues in the CDR3. V gave up 2 bases and J gave up 4 bases, with 11 bases separating them. Germline V CDR1 and CDR2: SQVTM, ANQGSEA. The CDR3 loop reads CSVESTGSYGYTF. The CDR3, as DNA: TGCAGCGTTGAAAGTACGGGTTCCTATGGCTACACCTTC.

The chain has TRBV29-1 and TRBJ1-2; no clear D. CDR3 length: 14 amino acids. The germline gives CDR1 SQVTM, CDR2 ANQGSEA. The germline V and J ends were trimmed by 3 bases and 0 bases, with 11 bases remaining between them. The CDR3 DNA reads TGCAGCGTTGATCCGTCGGGGACTAACTATGGCTACACCTTC. Its protein product is CSVDPSGTNYGYTF.

This clonotype was seen at least ten times. The chain recombines TRBV30 with TRBJ1-2; 7 bases fit TRBD1. V gave up 3 bases and J gave up 5 bases; unmatched junction bases: 9. The CDR3 has 14 residues. Germline-derived CDR1 and CDR2 are GTSNPN and SVGIG (reference sequence). The CDR3 DNA reads as TGTGCCTGGAGGTCGACAGGGAGTAGGTATGGCTACACCTTC. Its translation: CAWRSTGSRYGYTF.

This clonotype was observed many times. The V gene is TRBV7-2, the J gene TRBJ2-1; TRBD1 might be the D (6 bases). The CDR3 totals 12 residues. V was cut by 1 base and J by 15 bases, with 13 bases left in between. From germline, CDR1 is SGHTA and CDR2 FQGNSA. The CDR3 nucleotides read TGTGCCAGCAGCTTAGAGGCAGGGGAAGCGTTCTTC. Residues: CASSLEAGEAFF.

This clonotype was picked up many times. At one boundary the junction diverges from the germline segment, which might be a read error. The rearrangement uses TRBV30 and TRBJ2-3, with D tentatively TRBD2 (5 bases). Germline V gene sequence: CDR1 GTSNPN, CDR2 SVGIG (reference sequence). The CDR3 is 14 residues long. The CDR3 DNA reads as TGTGCCTGTAGTGGGAGACTTAGCACAGATACGCAGTATTTT. It codes for CACSGRLSTDTQYF. The variable domain in full, with the rest retrieved from reference TRBV30 and TRBJ2-3, is SQTIHQWPATLVQPVGSPLSLECTVEGTSNPNLYWYRQAAGRGLQLLFYSVGIGQISSEVPQNLSASRPQDRQFILSSKKLLLSDSGFYLCACSGRLSTDTQYFGPGTRLTVL.

This clonotype was detected only a few times. The J gene is TRBJ2-1, the V gene TRBV4-1, with TRBD2 as a possible D gene (6 bases). V was cut by 0 bases and J by 10 bases, with 22 bases left in between. This CDR3 comprises 17 residues. Germline-derived CDR1 and CDR2 are MGHRA and YSYEKL. In DNA form, the CDR3 reads TGCGCCAGCAGCCAAGATAGGGGCGGGAAAGGGACTGGGGAGCAGTTCTTC. Residues: CASSQDRGGKGTGEQFF.

This clonotype was seen repeatedly, ten times or more. The J gene is TRBJ1-1, the V gene TRBV30; D possibly corresponds to TRBD1 (5 bases). The CDR3 runs 13 residues. From germline, CDR1 is GTSNPN and CDR2 SVGIG (reference sequence). CDR3 amino acids: CAHATDRNTEAFF. In nucleotides, the CDR3 is TGTGCACATGCCACCGACAGAAACACTGAAGCTTTCTTT.

The chain employs TRBV7-9 and TRBJ2-7, with 8 positions matching TRBD2. J gave up 2 bases and V 4 bases, and 13 bases lay outside the gene matches. Germline V gives CDR1 SEHNR, CDR2 FQNEAQ (reference sequence). The CDR3 runs to 17 residues. Here the CDR3 reads CASSSAASLAVTYEQYF. The CDR3 coding sequence is TGTGCCAGCAGCTCCGCGGCCTCACTAGCGGTAACCTACGAGCAGTACTTC.

This clonotype was counted between two and nine times. This chain uses TRBV9 with TRBJ2-2; D may be TRBD1 or TRBD2 (5 bases each). Per the germline V gene, CDR1 is SGDLS and CDR2 is YYNGEE. The CDR3 runs to 11 residues. Trimming pared 4 bases from V and 9 bases from J, leaving 7 bases between. The CDR3 reads CASSRDRELFF. CDR3 nucleotide sequence: TGTGCCAGCAGCCGGGACCGGGAGCTGTTTTTT.

This clonotype was seen ten or more times. This chain joins TRBV28 and TRBJ1-5; D ambiguous. Germline V CDR1 and CDR2: MDHEN, SYDVKM. V was trimmed by 7 bases and J by 0 bases, leaving 13 bases between them. The CDR3 runs 15 residues. The CDR3 nucleotides are TGTGCCAGCATGACGGAGAGTTATAGCAATCAGCCCCAGCATTTT. Its translation is CASMTESYSNQPQHF.

This clonotype was observed a few times. The rearrangement links TRBV3-1 to TRBJ2-1, with TRBD2 identical over 9 bases. Trimming at V came to 4 bases and at J to 8 bases, leaving 15 bases not matched to a gene. The CDR3 is made up of 17 amino acids. The V gene's germline CDR1 is LGHDT and CDR2 YNNKEL (reference sequence). CDR3 amino acids: CASSRRGAGGPRDEQFF. The CDR3 nucleotides are TGTGCCAGCAGCCGAAGAGGGGCGGGAGGGCCCAGGGATGAGCAGTTCTTC.

The CDR3 bases are TGTGCCAGCAGCTTAGAGACGGGACAGGCCCAATGGTGGTATCCAGGTAACTACAATGAGCAGTTCTTC. It is translated as CASSLETGQAQWWYPGNYNEQFF. The chain has TRBV7-2 and TRBJ2-1, with 8 bases matching TRBD1. Germline lookup yields CDR1 SGHTA and CDR2 FQGNSA. J gave up 3 bases and V 1 base, and 26 bases lay outside the gene matches. This CDR3 is 23 amino acids long.

This clonotype came up a few times. The limits of the CDR3 on the DNA are not certain, so only TCRdb's listed CDR3 is given. This chain connects TRBV30 to TRBJ2-1; the table gives TRBD1 as D, unverified against the DNA. Germline CDR1 and CDR2: GTSNPN and SVGIG (reference sequence). The CDR3 is 11 amino acids long, termini counted. The chain's CDR3 is CAWGQGTLKFF.

This clonotype was seen many times. J is TRBJ2-7 and V is TRBV5-1; D unclear. Trimming took off 0 bases at V and 6 bases at J, with 13 bases between the two ends. The germline gives CDR1 SGHRS, CDR2 YFSETQ. This CDR3 spans 14 amino acids. This CDR3 reads CASSLAGPLGEQYF. The DNA for the CDR3 is TGCGCCAGCAGCTTGGCCGGGCCCTTAGGCGAGCAGTACTTC.

There are many counts of this clonotype. This chain connects TRBV19 to TRBJ2-7; possibly TRBD1 for D (7 bases). This CDR3 is built from 15 residues. V gave up 3 bases and J gave up 2 bases, with 14 bases separating them. Germline V gene lookup returns CDR1 LNHDA and CDR2 SQIVND (reference sequence). CDR3 in amino acids: CASSIGGQTTYEQYF. Here the CDR3 DNA reads TGTGCCAGTAGTATCGGGGGACAGACAACCTACGAGCAGTACTTC.

This clonotype was observed many times. This sequence joins TRBV10-3 and TRBJ2-1, with TRBD2 as a possible D gene (6 bases). This CDR3 spans 15 amino acids. Trimming left V 6 bases short and J 0 bases short, with 12 bases between. Germline CDR1 and CDR2: ENHRY and SYGVKD. For the CDR3, the DNA is TGTGCCATCAGCCCCGGCGGGAACTCCTACAATGAGCAGTTCTTC. Amino acid sequence: CAISPGGNSYNEQFF.

This chain links TRBV10-3 with TRBJ2-4, with 7 bases matching TRBD1. This CDR3 is built from 14 residues. Losses at the gene ends were 2 bases for V and 6 bases for J; bases not matched to a gene: 4. Germline V CDR1 and CDR2: ENHRY, SYGVKD. CDR3 bases: TGTGCCATCAGTGAGGGGGACAGAATAAACATTCAGTACTTC. Amino acids: CAISEGDRINIQYF.

Only a few counts were recorded for this clonotype. A much bigger clone sits one base away, suggesting this may be a read error. The V gene is TRBV7-2, the J gene TRBJ2-1, with no clear D. The CDR3 is 15 amino acids. In germline, CDR1 is SGHTA, CDR2 FQGNSA. CDR3 nucleotides: TGTGCCAGCAGCTTTACCCTGGGTTCCTACAATGAGCGGTTCTTC. Translating gives CASSFTLGSYNERFF.

The chain links TRBV29-1 to TRBJ2-5, with D possibly matching TRBD2 (5 bases). There are 15 residues in the CDR3. The V gene lost 6 bases and the J gene lost 5 bases, with 22 bases spanning the gap. Germline V CDR1 and CDR2: SQVTM, ANQGSEA. CDR3 loop: CSVTWLEPPGETQYF. The CDR3 DNA reads TGCAGCGTGACCTGGTTGGAGCCACCGGGGGAGACCCAGTACTTC. Supplemented by reference TRBV29-1 and TRBJ2-5, the full variable domain reads SAVISQKPSRDICQRGTSLTIQCQVDSQVTMMFWYRQQPGQSLTLIATANQGSEATYESGFVIDKFPISRPNLTFSTLTVSNMSPEDSSIYLCSVTWLEPPGETQYFGPGTRLLVL.

The V gene is TRBV20-1, the J gene TRBJ1-2; the D gene is possibly TRBD1 (5 bases). CDR3 length: 13 amino acids. The V gene's germline CDR1 is DFQATT and CDR2 SNEGSKA (reference sequence). Trimming shortened V by 5 bases and J by 2 bases, and 12 bases separated the two germline ends. The CDR3 spells CSAQRGENYGYTF. The CDR3 nucleotides are TGCAGTGCTCAGCGGGGGGAAAACTATGGCTACACCTTC.

This clonotype occurred a few times. The chain joins TRBV4-1 to TRBJ2-2; D perhaps matches TRBD1 (5 bases). Germline lookup yields CDR1 MGHRA and CDR2 YSYEKL. Trimming pared 3 bases from V and 8 bases from J, leaving 13 bases between. CDR3 size: 14 residues. The CDR3 sequence: CASSHYKGLGELFF. CDR3 coding DNA: TGCGCCAGCAGCCATTATAAGGGGTTAGGGGAGCTGTTTTTT.

This rearrangement joins TRBV19 to TRBJ1-5; D perhaps matches TRBD1 (6 bases). The CDR3 loop spans 16 amino acids. Trimming removed 9 bases from V and 3 bases from J, with 21 bases in between. CDR1 and CDR2 (germline): LNHDA, SQIVND (reference sequence). The CDR3 reads CASGVSPGAINQPQHF. CDR3 coding DNA: TGTGCCAGCGGAGTTTCCCCGGGGGCCATCAATCAGCCCCAGCATTTT.

This clonotype was recorded many times. The CDR3 coding sequence is TGTGCCAGCAGCTTAGGGGTGTTAGAGCAGTTCTTC. It encodes CASSLGVLEQFF. The rearrangement joins TRBV11-2 to TRBJ2-1; no definite D call. Trimming pared 1 base from V and 10 bases from J, leaving 8 bases between. The CDR3 length is 12 residues. The germline V gene encodes CDR1 SGHAT and CDR2 FQNNGV.

This clonotype occurred a few times. The chain couples TRBV27 to TRBJ2-1; no reliable D call. Trimming stripped 2 bases from V and 9 bases from J, with 11 bases between. Germline V gene sequence: CDR1 MNHEY, CDR2 SMNVEV (reference sequence). The CDR3 spans 13 residues. CDR3 DNA: TGTGCCAGCAGTTTAGGTGTGTTTGGTGAGCAGTTCTTC. Its protein is CASSLGVFGEQFF.

The chain carries TRBV27 and TRBJ1-5; tentative D call: TRBD1 (6 bases). Germline V gene lookup returns CDR1 MNHEY and CDR2 SMNVEV (reference sequence). The CDR3 spans 13 residues. V was pared by 5 bases and J by 2 bases, with 7 bases between. CDR3 DNA: TGTGCCAGCAGTAAGGGGGGCAATCAGCCCCAGCATTTT. Its translation: CASSKGGNQPQHF.